Included here is one TCR delta chain sequence, with context. A much larger clone lies a single base off, so this may be a read error. The data derive from a study of gamma-delta T cells after stem cell transplantation. TCRdb reanalysed the RT-PCR reads with CATT. The sample lists 1,500 to 2,500 delta-chain clones, more than 11% occurring once. The CDR3 extends over 19 amino acids. The material sequenced was gamma-delta T cells. J gene TRDJ1 was identified, but the V gene was not called. This TCR derives from a human donor. It is not recorded whose cells these are; they may come from a transplant donor. CDR3 amino acids: CACDTVSVALITSVLKLIF. The CDR3, as DNA: TGTGCCTGTGACACCGTAAGTGTGGCCCTCATAACCTCGGTACTTAAACTCATCTTT.